The 13 T cell receptor beta chains below all came from one sample that was sequenced in a study of early T cells in non-severe SARS-CoV-2 infection. Each CDR3 protein is one row after TCRdb ran MiXCR on the 5' RACE reads. The sample contains roughly 80,000 distinct CDR3 sequences, 11% of which appear only once. The sequenced sample was whole blood, obtained at baseline. The origin of the receptors is an adult who was a healthcare worker with PCR-confirmed SARS-CoV-2 infection or an uninfected control (not recorded which).

This chain joins TRBV12-3 or TRBV12-4 and TRBJ2-3, with D unresolved. The CDR3 has 12 amino acids. V lost 6 bases and J lost 0, with 4 bases in between. The CDR3 region has the DNA TGTGCCAGCAGACTCAGCACAGATACGCAGTATTTT. As protein: CASRLSTDTQYF.

This clonotype has a count of ten or more. The V gene is TRBV5-1, the J gene TRBJ2-3; 8 nucleotides agree with TRBD2. The CDR3 totals 16 residues. The junction had 9 bases not matched to a gene; V was cut back by 0 bases and J by 6 bases. Per the germline V gene, CDR1 is SGHRS and CDR2 is YFSETQ. CDR3 nucleotide sequence: TGCGCCAGCAGCTTGGTATCGGGACTAGGGTCGGATACGCAGTATTTT. This gives the protein CASSLVSGLGSDTQYF.

Here the CDR3 reads CASRQTGTGNSPLHF. In nucleotides, the CDR3 is TGTGCCAGCAGGCAGACCGGGACAGGGAATTCACCCCTCCACTTT. V gene TRBV6-2 or TRBV6-3 combines with J gene TRBJ1-6; the match to TRBD1 covers 9 bases. This CDR3 spans 15 amino acids. Germline V gene sequence: CDR1 MNHEY, CDR2 SVGEGT. The junction had 7 bases not matched to a gene; V was cut back by 6 bases and J by 7 bases.

The sample holds many counts of this clonotype. The chain links TRBV5-1 to TRBJ1-1; D gene unclear. The CDR3 consists of 14 residues. Trimming cost V 2 bases and J 5 bases, with 13 bases left between them. Germline V gene lookup returns CDR1 SGHRS and CDR2 YFSETQ. The DNA for the CDR3 is TGCGCCAGCAGCTTCACGGGAAGGGCGACTGAAGCTTTCTTT. Residues: CASSFTGRATEAFF. Filled out from reference TRBV5-1 and TRBJ1-1, the complete variable domain reads KAGVTQTPRYLIKTRGQQVTLSCSPISGHRSVSWYQQTPGQGLQFLFEYFSETQRNKGNFPGRFSGRQFSNSRSEMNVSTLELGDSALYLCASSFTGRATEAFFGQGTRLTVV.

V usage is TRBV6-4 and J usage is TRBJ2-3, with D maybe TRBD2 (5 bases). The CDR3 loop spans 14 amino acids. The germline CDR1 and CDR2 sequences are MRHNA and SNTAGT. The germline V and J ends were trimmed by 2 bases and 2 bases, with 8 bases remaining between them. CDR3 residues: CASSDGRDTDTQYF. The CDR3 DNA is TGTGCCAGCAGTGACGGGAGAGACACAGATACGCAGTATTTT.

This clonotype was observed at least ten times. The chain employs TRBV3-1 and TRBJ2-7; possible D gene TRBD1, 6 bases. The CDR3 sequence is 13 residues long. The V end was cut by 2 bases, the J end by 5 bases, with 10 bases between. Germline CDR1 is LGHDT and CDR2 is YNNKEL (reference sequence). CDR3 coding DNA: TGTGCCAGCAGCCAACGGACAGTCGACGAGCAGTACTTC. It codes for CASSQRTVDEQYF.

V is TRBV7-6 and J is TRBJ2-5; no clear D. V was trimmed by 0 bases and J by 5 bases, leaving 7 bases between them. Germline V CDR1 and CDR2: SGHVS, FNYEAQ. The CDR3 runs 13 residues. The CDR3 here is CASSLALVETQYF. CDR3 coding DNA: TGTGCCAGCAGCTTAGCTCTAGTGGAGACCCAGTACTTC.

The sample holds a few counts of this clonotype. This sequence joins TRBV28 and TRBJ2-7; D call uncertain. Trimming removed 7 bases from V and 3 bases from J, with 7 bases in between. The germline CDR1 and CDR2 sequences are MDHEN and SYDVKM. This CDR3 spans 11 amino acids. CDR3 in DNA: TGTGCCAGCATTCAGAACTACGAGCAGTACTTC. Amino acids: CASIQNYEQYF.

This clonotype was counted ten times or more. V gene TRBV18 combines with J gene TRBJ1-1, with 8 bases identical to TRBD1. The V segment lost 3 bases and the J segment 5 bases; nucleotides outside the gene matches: 14. Germline V gene lookup returns CDR1 KGHSH and CDR2 LQKENI. CDR3 length: 17 amino acids. This chain's CDR3 is CASSPFIGQGGKTEAFF. The CDR3 coding sequence is TGTGCCAGCTCACCCTTTATCGGACAGGGAGGAAAGACTGAAGCTTTCTTT.

This clonotype was seen a handful of times. The chain employs TRBV27 and TRBJ1-3; D not resolved. The germline gives CDR1 MNHEY, CDR2 SMNVEV (reference sequence). The CDR3 spans 14 residues. V lost 4 bases, J lost 9 bases, and 16 bases lay in between. The CDR3 here is CASSYDRGGGTIYF. CDR3 nucleotide sequence: TGTGCCAGCAGTTATGATCGCGGAGGCGGCACCATATATTTT.

This clonotype was picked up many times. The chain couples TRBV2 to TRBJ1-4; 7 nucleotides agree with TRBD1. Germline loops: CDR1 SNHLY, CDR2 FYNNEI. After removal of 10 bases from V and 4 bases from J, the junction contained 6 bases not matched to a gene. This CDR3 spans 13 amino acids. The CDR3 is CATQDRINEKLFF. CDR3 DNA sequence: TGTGCCACCCAGGACAGGATTAATGAAAAACTGTTTTTT.

This chain links TRBV6-5 with TRBJ1-1; D gene unclear. Germline V gene sequence: CDR1 MNHEY, CDR2 SVGAGI. The CDR3 loop spans 14 amino acids. The germline V and J ends were trimmed by 0 bases and 1 base, with 6 bases remaining between them. The CDR3 sequence is CASSYSRRNTEAFF. The CDR3 nucleotides are TGTGCCAGCAGTTACTCACGGCGGAACACTGAAGCTTTCTTT.

This clonotype was found many times. The rearrangement links TRBV15 to TRBJ2-7, with no clear D. Deletions cut 0 bases from V and 0 bases from J, with 6 bases between. The CDR3 spans 14 residues. In germline, CDR1 is LNHNV, CDR2 YYDKDF (reference sequence). CDR3 protein: CATSRETVSYEQYF. For the CDR3, the DNA is TGTGCCACCAGCAGAGAAACTGTCTCCTACGAGCAGTACTTC.